This section outlines one T cell receptor (beta chain) sequence together with its context. These data are taken from a study of blood T cell repertoires in COVID-19. Study-level background: PBMCs, B-cell-depleted T cells, or T cells were the source of the cDNA or gDNA that made up the material.

TCRdb's copy holds only in-frame clones and misses some; the assay was immunoSEQ multiplex PCR. The table lists roughly 100,000 clones, 84% of them singletons. The germline V gene encodes CDR1 SGHAT and CDR2 FQNNGV. The CDR3 runs to 14 residues. V lost 1 base and J lost 7, with 13 bases in between. Sequencing used peripheral blood. The receptor comes from a human donor in a cohort sampled during active COVID-19. V usage is TRBV11-2 and J usage is TRBJ1-1; TRBD1 might be the D (5 bases). In DNA form, the CDR3 reads TGTGCCAGCAGCTTAGTCCGGGGGAGAGGTGAAGCTTTCTTT. Residues: CASSLVRGRGEAFF.